A single sample gave rise to the 10 T cell receptor beta chains below, sequenced in a study of shared clonotypes between healthy human individuals. The assay was immunoSEQ multiplex PCR, and TCRdb's table has in-frame clones only and misses some. This sample has over 750,000 clones, with 90% to 98% found just once. Naive CD8 cells comprised CD45RO-negative, CCR7-positively selected cells, excluding terminally differentiated effector memory CD45RA+ cells. The sample was naive CD8+ T cells sorted from blood. These receptors were obtained from a man aged 25-40 years in good health.

The chain joins TRBV7-6 to TRBJ2-3, with 10 bases matching TRBD2. This CDR3 spans 15 amino acids. V lost 5 bases to trimming and J lost 5 bases; unmatched junction nucleotides: 7. Per the germline V gene, CDR1 is SGHVS and CDR2 is FNYEAQ. The CDR3 region is CASSPSGRVGDTQYF. The CDR3 DNA follows: TGTGCCAGCAGCCCTAGCGGGAGAGTGGGAGATACGCAGTATTTT. Supplemented by reference TRBV7-6 and TRBJ2-3, the full variable domain reads GAGVSQSPRYKVTKRGQDVALRCDPISGHVSLYWYRQALGQGPEFLTYFNYEAQQDKSGLPNDRFSAERPEGSISTLTIQRTEQRDSAMYRCASSPSGRVGDTQYFGPGTRLTVL.

The chain combines TRBV6-6 with TRBJ2-2, with 7 nucleotides matching TRBD2. V shed 9 bases, J shed 4 bases, and the junction held 5 bases outside the gene matches. The length of the CDR3 is 13 residues. Germline-derived CDR1 and CDR2 are MNHNY and SVGAGI (reference sequence). CDR3 nucleotides: TGTGCCAGTGGACTAGGTGGCACCGGGGAGCTGTTTTTT. Amino acid sequence: CASGLGGTGELFF.

The chain combines TRBV27 with TRBJ2-3, with D possibly TRBD1 on 6 matching bases. This CDR3 spans 16 amino acids. Germline lookup yields CDR1 MNHEY and CDR2 SMNVEV (reference sequence). V lost 5 bases and J 7 bases, leaving 22 bases between the germline ends. The CDR3 loop reads CASSPGPRTEMNTQYF. For the CDR3, the DNA is TGTGCCAGCAGTCCGGGGCCGAGGACAGAAATGAATACGCAGTATTTT.

Concerning this clone itself: Other DNA sequences of this sample code for an identical CDR3. The CDR3 bases are TGTGCCAGCAGCTTAGCCAATCAGCCCCAGCATTTT. Translation: CASSLANQPQHF. This chain joins TRBV7-9 and TRBJ1-5, with unresolved D. The CDR3 consists of 12 residues. Deletions cut 0 bases from V and 3 bases from J, with 0 bases between. Germline values: CDR1 SEHNR, CDR2 FQNEAQ (reference sequence).

The chain links TRBV5-1 to TRBJ2-1; 9 bases align to TRBD2. CDR3 length: 15 amino acids. Germline values: CDR1 SGHRS, CDR2 YFSETQ. V shed 4 bases and J 5 bases; nucleotides not matched to a gene: 7. The CDR3 region has the DNA TGCGCCAGCAGCCCGGCACTAGCGGGCCACAATGAGCAGTTCTTC. Translating gives CASSPALAGHNEQFF.

The chain combines TRBV10-3 with TRBJ2-7; D is possibly TRBD2 (6 bases). Germline CDR1 ENHRY, CDR2 SYGVKD. Trimming took 4 bases from V and 0 from J, leaving 19 bases between them. This CDR3 is built from 17 residues. The CDR3 region has the DNA TGTGCCATCAGTGTCCAAAGTAAAACGGGGGACTCCTACGAGCAGTACTTC. It translates to CAISVQSKTGDSYEQYF.

This sequence joins TRBV7-9 and TRBJ2-5, with 7 bases matching TRBD1. Germline loops: CDR1 SEHNR, CDR2 FQNEAQ (reference sequence). V was pared by 5 bases and J by 5 bases, with 11 bases of the junction left unmatched. The CDR3 totals 15 residues. As DNA, the CDR3 is TGTGCCAGCAGCCCCCGACAGGGTATAGGGGAGACCCAGTACTTC. Protein sequence: CASSPRQGIGETQYF.

The genes are TRBV27 and TRBJ1-2; no firm D call. The germline V gene has CDR1 MNHEY and CDR2 SMNVEV (reference sequence). V lost 5 bases, J lost 4 bases, and 14 bases lay in between. This CDR3 region has 14 residues. The CDR3 DNA is TGTGCCAGCAGTACGATGCCAGGTTCCTATGGCTACACCTTC. Protein sequence: CASSTMPGSYGYTF.

The rearrangement links TRBV19 to TRBJ2-7; D is undetermined. CDR1 is LNHDA and CDR2 is SQIVND in the germline V gene (reference sequence). The CDR3 covers 14 residues. Trimming pared 9 bases from V and 4 bases from J, leaving 19 bases between. The CDR3 protein is CASGPYGDRYEQYF. Written as DNA, the CDR3 is TGTGCCAGCGGGCCTTATGGGGATCGATACGAGCAGTACTTC.

The chain couples TRBV4-1 to TRBJ2-7, with D unresolved. Germline V gene lookup returns CDR1 MGHRA and CDR2 YSYEKL. With 1 base removed from V and 3 bases from J, the gap between germline ends came to 10 bases. There are 14 residues in the CDR3. The CDR3 protein is CASSQVPDDYEQYF. In DNA, the CDR3 is TGCGCCAGCAGCCAAGTACCAGACGACTACGAGCAGTACTTC.